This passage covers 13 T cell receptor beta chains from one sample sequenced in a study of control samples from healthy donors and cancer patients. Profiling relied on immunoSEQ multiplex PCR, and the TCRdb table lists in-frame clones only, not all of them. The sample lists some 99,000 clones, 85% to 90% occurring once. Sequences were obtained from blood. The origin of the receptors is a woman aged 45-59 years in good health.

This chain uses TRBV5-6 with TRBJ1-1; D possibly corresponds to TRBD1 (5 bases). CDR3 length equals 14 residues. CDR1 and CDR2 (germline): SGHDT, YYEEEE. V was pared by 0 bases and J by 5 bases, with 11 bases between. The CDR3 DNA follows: TGTGCCAGCAGCTTGGGAGGGGCGCGGACTGAAGCTTTCTTT. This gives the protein CASSLGGARTEAFF.

The DNA for the CDR3 is TGTGCCACCAGTGATTTGAAGTCTATCGATGAGCAGTTCTTC. This encodes CATSDLKSIDEQFF. The V call is TRBV24-1, the J call TRBJ2-1; no definite D call. Germline-derived CDR1 and CDR2 are KGHDR and SFDVKD. The CDR3 loop spans 14 amino acids. V was pared by 0 bases and J by 8 bases, with 10 bases between.

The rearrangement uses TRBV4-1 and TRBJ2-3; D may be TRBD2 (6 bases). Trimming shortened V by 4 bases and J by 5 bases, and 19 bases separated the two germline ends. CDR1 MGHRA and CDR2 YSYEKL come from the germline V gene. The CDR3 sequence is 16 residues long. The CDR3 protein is CASSRDPAEGRDTQYF. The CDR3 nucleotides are TGCGCCAGCAGCCGAGACCCCGCGGAGGGGCGAGATACGCAGTATTTT.

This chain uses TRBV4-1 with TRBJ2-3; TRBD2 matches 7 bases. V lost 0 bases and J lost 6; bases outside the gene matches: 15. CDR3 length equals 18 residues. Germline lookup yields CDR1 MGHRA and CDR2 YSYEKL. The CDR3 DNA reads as TGCGCCAGCAGCCAAGATCGTCTTGGGGCGGGAGTGGGGGATACGCAGTATTTT. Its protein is CASSQDRLGAGVGDTQYF.

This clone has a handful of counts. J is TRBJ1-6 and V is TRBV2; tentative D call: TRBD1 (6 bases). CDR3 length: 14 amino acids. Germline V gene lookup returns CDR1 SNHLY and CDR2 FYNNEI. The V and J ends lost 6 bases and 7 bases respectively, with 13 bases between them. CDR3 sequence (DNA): TGTGCCAGCAGGCCCAGGACAGCCAATTCACCCCTCCACTTT. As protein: CASRPRTANSPLHF.

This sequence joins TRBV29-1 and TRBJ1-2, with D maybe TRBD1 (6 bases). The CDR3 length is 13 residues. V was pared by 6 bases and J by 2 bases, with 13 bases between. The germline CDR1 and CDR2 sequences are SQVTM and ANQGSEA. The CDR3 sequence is CSVFRDTNYGYTF. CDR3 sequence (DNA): TGCAGCGTCTTCCGGGACACAAACTATGGCTACACCTTC.

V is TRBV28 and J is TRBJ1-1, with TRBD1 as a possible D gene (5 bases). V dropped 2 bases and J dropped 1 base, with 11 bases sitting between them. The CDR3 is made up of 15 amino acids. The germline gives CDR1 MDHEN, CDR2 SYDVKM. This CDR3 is CASSLKGPTNTEAFF. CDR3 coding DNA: TGTGCCAGCAGTTTAAAGGGGCCTACGAACACTGAAGCTTTCTTT.

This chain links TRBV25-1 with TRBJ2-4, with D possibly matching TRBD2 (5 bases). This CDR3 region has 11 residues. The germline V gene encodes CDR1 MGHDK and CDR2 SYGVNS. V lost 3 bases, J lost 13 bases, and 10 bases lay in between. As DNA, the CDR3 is TGTGCCAGCAGTGACCGGGATGACCAGTACTTC. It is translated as CASSDRDDQYF. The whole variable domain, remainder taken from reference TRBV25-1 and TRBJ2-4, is EADIYQTPRYLVIGTGKKITLECSQTMGHDKMYWYQQDPGMELHLIHYSYGVNSTEKGDLSSESTVSRIRTEHFPLTLESARPSHTSQYLCASSDRDDQYFGAGTRLSVL.

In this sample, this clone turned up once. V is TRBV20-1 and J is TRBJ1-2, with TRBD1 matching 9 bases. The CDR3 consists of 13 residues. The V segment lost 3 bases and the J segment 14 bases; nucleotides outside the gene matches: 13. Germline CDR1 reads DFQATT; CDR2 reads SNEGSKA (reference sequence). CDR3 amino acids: CSASSGTGLSRTF. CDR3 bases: TGCAGTGCTAGTTCCGGGACAGGGCTCTCGAGGACCTTC.

Here the CDR3 DNA reads TGTGCCAGCAGCTTAGATCCACCGGGGGAGCAGTACGTC. Protein product: CASSLDPPGEQYV. V usage is TRBV7-8 and J usage is TRBJ2-7, with D perhaps TRBD2 (5 bases). The CDR3 extends over 13 amino acids. The germline gives CDR1 SGHVS, CDR2 FQNEAQ. V was pared by 1 base and J by 7 bases, with 11 bases between.

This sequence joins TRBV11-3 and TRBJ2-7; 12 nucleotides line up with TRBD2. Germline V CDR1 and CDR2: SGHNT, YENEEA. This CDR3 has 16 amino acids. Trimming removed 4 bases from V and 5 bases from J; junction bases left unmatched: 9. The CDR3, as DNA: TGTGCCAGCAGCTCGACTAGCGGGGGAGAAGCGGACGAGCAGTACTTC. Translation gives CASSSTSGGEADEQYF.

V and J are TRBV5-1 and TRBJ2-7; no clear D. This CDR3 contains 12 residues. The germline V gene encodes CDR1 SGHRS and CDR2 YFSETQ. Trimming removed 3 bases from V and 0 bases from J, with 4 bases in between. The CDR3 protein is CASSSSSYEQYF. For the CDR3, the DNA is TGCGCCAGCAGCTCGAGCTCCTACGAGCAGTACTTC.

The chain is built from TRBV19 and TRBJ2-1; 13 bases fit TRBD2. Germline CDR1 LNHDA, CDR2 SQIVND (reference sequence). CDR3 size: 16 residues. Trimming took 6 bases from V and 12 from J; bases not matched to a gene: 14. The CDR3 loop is CASSRGTSGEMGRQFF. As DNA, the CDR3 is TGTGCCAGTAGCAGGGGGACTAGCGGGGAGATGGGTCGGCAGTTCTTC.